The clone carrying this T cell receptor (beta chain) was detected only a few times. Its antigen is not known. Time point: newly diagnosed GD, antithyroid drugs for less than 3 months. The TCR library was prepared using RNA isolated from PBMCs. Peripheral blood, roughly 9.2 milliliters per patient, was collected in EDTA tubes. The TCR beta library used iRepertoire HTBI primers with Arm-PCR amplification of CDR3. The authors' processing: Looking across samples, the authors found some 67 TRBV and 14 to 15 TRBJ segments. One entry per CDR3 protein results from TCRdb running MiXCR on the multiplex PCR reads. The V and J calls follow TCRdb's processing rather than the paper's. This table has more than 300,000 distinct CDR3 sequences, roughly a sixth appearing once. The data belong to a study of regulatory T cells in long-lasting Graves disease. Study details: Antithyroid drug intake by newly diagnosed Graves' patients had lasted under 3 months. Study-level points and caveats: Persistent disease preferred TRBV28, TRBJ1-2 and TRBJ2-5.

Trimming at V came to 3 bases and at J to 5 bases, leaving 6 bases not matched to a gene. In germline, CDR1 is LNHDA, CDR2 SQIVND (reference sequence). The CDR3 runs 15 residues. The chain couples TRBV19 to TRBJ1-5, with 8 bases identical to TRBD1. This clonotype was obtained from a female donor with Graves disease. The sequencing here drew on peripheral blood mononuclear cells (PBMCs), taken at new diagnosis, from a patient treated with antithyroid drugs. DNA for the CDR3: TGTGCCAGTAGTATGCTCAGGGGGCATGATCAGCCCCAGCATTTT. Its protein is CASSMLRGHDQPQHF.